This T cell receptor (beta chain) stems from a study of cytomegalovirus exposure and HLA in healthy donors. V dropped 4 bases and J dropped 6 bases, with 10 bases sitting between them. Germline V gene lookup returns CDR1 MGHRA and CDR2 YSYEKL. The CDR3 is 13 residues long. PCR was performed using 60 Vbeta and 13 Jbeta primers. Profiling relied on immunoSEQ multiplex PCR, and the TCRdb table lists in-frame clones only, not all of them. The sample has 60,000 or so clones, more than 65% seen once. The sequenced sample consisted of PBMCs. The clonotype originates from a man aged 35-49 years in good health and CMV-seropositive. The rearrangement uses TRBV4-1 and TRBJ1-5, with D perhaps TRBD1 (6 bases). For the CDR3, the DNA is TGCGCCAGCAGCCCGCCCAGGGGTCAGCCCCAGCATTTT. Its protein is CASSPPRGQPQHF.